The T cell receptor (beta chain) described here comes from a study of shared clonotypes between healthy human individuals. Background on the study: The study used three CD4 naive, three CD4 memory, two CD8 naive and one CD8 memory plate per donor. Whole-study findings and limits: Roughly 5% was the fraction of naive CD4 clonotypes found shared across a few donors.

Turning to this clone: Its antigen is not identified.

The CDR3 sequence is 16 residues long. Trimming removed 3 bases from V and 5 bases from J; junction bases left unmatched: 12. Germline V gene lookup returns CDR1 SGHRS and CDR2 YFSETQ. Data came from immunoSEQ multiplex PCR; TCRdb stores just in-frame clones and leaves some out. The sample consists of 2 million to 3 million clones, roughly 93% of them appearing once. The sequencing sample was made of naive CD4+ T cells from PBMCs. Documented subset: CD45RA+ positively selected. The gene calls are TRBV5-1 and TRBJ2-7, with 9 bases fitting TRBD2. This TCR came from a man younger than 30 in good health. Some clones in this sample may be carry-over from other donors' samples. The CDR3 sequence: CASSSGGLAGNHEQYF. The CDR3 coding sequence is TGCGCCAGCAGCTCCGGTGGTCTAGCGGGAAACCACGAGCAGTACTTC.